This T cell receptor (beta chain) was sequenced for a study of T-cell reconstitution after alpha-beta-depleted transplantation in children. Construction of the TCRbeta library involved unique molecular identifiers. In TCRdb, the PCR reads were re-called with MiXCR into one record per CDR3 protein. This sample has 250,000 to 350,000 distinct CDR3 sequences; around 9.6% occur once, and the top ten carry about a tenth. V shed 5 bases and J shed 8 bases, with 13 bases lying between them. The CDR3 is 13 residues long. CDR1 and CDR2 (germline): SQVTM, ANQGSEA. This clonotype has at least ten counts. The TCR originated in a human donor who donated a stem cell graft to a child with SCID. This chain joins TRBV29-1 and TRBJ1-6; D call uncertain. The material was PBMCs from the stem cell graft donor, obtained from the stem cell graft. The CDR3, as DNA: TGCAGCGTTCAAAAAGAGAGGGATTCACCCCTCCACTTT. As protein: CSVQKERDSPLHF. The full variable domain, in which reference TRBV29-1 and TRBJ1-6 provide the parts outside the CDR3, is SAVISQKPSRDICQRGTSLTIQCQVDSQVTMMFWYRQQPGQSLTLIATANQGSEATYESGFVIDKFPISRPNLTFSTLTVSNMSPEDSSIYLCSVQKERDSPLHFGNGTRLTVT.